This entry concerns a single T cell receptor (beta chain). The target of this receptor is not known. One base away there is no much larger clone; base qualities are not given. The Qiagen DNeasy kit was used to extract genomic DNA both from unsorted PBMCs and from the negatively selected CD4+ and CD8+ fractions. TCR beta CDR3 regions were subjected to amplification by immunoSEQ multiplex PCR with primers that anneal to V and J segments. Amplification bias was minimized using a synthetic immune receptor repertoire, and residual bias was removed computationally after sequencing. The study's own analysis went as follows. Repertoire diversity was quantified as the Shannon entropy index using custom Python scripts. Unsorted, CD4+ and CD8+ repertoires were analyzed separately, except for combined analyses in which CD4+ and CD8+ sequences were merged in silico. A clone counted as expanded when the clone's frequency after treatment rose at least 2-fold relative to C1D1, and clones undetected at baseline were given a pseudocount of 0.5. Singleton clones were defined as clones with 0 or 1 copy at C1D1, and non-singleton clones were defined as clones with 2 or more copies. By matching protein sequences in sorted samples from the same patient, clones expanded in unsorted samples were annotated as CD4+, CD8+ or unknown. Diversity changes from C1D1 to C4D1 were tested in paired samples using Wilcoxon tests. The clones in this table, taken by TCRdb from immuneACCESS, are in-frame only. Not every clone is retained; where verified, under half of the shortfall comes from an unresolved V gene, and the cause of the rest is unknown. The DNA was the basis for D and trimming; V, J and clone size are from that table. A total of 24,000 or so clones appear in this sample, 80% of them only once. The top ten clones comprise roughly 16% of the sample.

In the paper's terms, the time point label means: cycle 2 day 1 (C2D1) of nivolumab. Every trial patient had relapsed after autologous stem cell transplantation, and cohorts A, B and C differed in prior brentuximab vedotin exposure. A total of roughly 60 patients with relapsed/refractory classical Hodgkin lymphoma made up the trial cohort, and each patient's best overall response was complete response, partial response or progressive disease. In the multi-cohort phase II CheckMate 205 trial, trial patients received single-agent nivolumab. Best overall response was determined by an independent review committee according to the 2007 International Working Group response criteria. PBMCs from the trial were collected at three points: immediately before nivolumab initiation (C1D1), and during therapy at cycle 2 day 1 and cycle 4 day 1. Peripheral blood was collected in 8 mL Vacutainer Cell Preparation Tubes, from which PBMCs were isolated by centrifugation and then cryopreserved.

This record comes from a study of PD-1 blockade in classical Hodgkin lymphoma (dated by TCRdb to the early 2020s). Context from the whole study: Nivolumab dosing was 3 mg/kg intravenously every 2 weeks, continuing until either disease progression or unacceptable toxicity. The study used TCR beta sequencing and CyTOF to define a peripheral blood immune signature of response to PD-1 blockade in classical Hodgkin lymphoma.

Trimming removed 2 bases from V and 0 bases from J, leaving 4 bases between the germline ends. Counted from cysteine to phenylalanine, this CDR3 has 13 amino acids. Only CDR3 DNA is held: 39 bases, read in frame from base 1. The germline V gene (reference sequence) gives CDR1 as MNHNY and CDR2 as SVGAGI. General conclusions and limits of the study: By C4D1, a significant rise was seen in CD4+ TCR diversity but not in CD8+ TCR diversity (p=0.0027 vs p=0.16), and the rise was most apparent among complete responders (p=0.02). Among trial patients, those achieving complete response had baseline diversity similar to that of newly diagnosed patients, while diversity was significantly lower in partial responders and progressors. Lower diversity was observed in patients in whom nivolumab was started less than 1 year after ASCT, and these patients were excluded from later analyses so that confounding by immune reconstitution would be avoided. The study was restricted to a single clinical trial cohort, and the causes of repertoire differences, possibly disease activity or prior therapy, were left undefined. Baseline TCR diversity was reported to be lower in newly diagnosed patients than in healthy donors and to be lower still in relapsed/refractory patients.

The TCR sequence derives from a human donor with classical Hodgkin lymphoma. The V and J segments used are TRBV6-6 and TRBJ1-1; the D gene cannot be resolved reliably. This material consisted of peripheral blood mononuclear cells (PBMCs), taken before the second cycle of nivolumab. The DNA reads TGTGCCAGCAGTTACGGAATGAACACTGAAGCTTTCTTT. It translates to CASSYGMNTEAFF.